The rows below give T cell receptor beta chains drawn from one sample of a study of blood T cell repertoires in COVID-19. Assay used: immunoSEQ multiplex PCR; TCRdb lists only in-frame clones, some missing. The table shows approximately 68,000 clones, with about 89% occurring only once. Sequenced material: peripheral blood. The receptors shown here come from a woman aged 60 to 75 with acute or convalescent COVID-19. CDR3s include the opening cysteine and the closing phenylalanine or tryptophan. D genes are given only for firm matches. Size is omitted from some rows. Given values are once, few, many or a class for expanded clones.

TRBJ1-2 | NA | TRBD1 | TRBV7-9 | CASSSFGTGSYGYTF | TGTGCCAGCAGCTCCTTCGGGACAGGATCTTATGGCTACACCTTC
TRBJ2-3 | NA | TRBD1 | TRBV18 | CASSPVGQGITDTQYF | TGTGCCAGCTCACCAGTGGGACAGGGGATCACAGATACGCAGTATTTT
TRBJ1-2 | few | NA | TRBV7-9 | CASSSGVYYGYTF | TGTGCCAGCAGCTCAGGGGTATACTATGGCTACACCTTC
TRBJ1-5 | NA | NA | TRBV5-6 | CASSFQGWNQPQHF | TGTGCCAGCAGCTTTCAGGGTTGGAATCAGCCCCAGCATTTT
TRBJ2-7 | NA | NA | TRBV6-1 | CASSEGAVGEQYF | TGTGCCAGCAGTGAAGGCGCGGTTGGCGAGCAGTACTTC
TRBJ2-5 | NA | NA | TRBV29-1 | CSVALGLLEETQYF | TGCAGCGTAGCACTGGGACTCCTAGAGGAGACCCAGTACTTC
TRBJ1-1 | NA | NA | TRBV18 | CASSPAQISNTEAFF | TGTGCCAGCTCACCAGCTCAGATCTCGAACACTGAAGCTTTCTTT
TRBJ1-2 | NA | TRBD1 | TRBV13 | CASSLRDRPLYGYTF | TGTGCCAGCAGCCTCCGGGACAGGCCTCTCTATGGCTACACCTTC
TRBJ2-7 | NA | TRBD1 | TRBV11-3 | CASSSDRGPSSEQYF | TGTGCCAGCAGCTCCGACAGGGGGCCGTCGAGCGAGCAGTACTTC
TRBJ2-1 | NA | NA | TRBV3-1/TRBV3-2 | CASSQEALVGSEQFF | TGTGCCAGCAGCCAAGAGGCGCTAGTTGGGAGTGAGCAGTTCTTC
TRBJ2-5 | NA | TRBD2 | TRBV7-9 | CASSPGTSGALQETQYF | TGTGCCAGCAGCCCCGGGACTAGCGGAGCCCTCCAAGAGACCCAGTACTTC
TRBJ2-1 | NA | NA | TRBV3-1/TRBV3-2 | CASSQDWRGSEQFF | TGTGCCAGCAGCCAAGATTGGAGGGGCAGTGAGCAGTTCTTC
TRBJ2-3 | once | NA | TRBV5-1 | CASSLYGGRSTDTQYF | TGCGCCAGCAGCCTATATGGGGGCAGGAGCACAGATACGCAGTATTTT
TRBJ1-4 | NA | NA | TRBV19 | CATRASMGEKLFF | TGTGCCACCAGGGCTTCTATGGGCGAAAAACTGTTTTTT
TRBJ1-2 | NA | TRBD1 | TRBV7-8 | CASSWDREDGYTF | TGTGCCAGCAGCTGGGACAGGGAGGATGGCTACACCTTC
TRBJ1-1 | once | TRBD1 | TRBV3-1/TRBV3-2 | CASSQGQGGTEAFF | TGTGCCAGCAGCCAAGGACAGGGGGGCACTGAAGCTTTCTTT
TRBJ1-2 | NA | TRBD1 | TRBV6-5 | CASSRQGYGYTF | TGTGCCAGCAGTAGACAGGGATATGGCTACACCTTC
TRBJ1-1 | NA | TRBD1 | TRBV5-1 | CASSPTGAMNTEAFF | TGCGCCAGCAGCCCGACAGGGGCAATGAACACTGAAGCTTTCTTT
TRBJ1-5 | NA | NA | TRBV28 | CASSSRSLGNQPQHF | TGTGCCAGCAGTTCCCGGAGCCTCGGCAATCAGCCCCAGCATTTT
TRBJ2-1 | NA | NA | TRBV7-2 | CASSLQGGDNEQFF | TGTGCCAGCAGCTTACAAGGGGGGGACAATGAGCAGTTCTTC
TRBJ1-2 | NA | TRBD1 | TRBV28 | CASSPHDRGGGYTF | TGTGCCAGCAGCCCCCACGACAGGGGGGGTGGCTACACCTTC
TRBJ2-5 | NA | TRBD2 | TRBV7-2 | CASSLGPTGLAGGETQYF | TGTGCCAGCAGCTTAGGTCCGACCGGACTAGCGGGGGGAGAGACCCAGTACTTC
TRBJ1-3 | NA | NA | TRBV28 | CASSLGARASGNTIYF | TGTGCCAGCAGTTTAGGCGCCAGGGCCTCTGGAAACACCATATATTTT
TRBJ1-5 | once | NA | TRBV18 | CASSPEGDQPQHF | TGTGCCAGCTCACCGGAGGGAGATCAGCCCCAGCATTTT
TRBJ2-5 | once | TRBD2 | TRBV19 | CASSIVAGGLETQYF | TGTGCCAGTAGTATCGTAGCGGGGGGGCTAGAGACCCAGTACTTC
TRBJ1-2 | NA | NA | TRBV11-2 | CASSQTRTNYGYTF | TGTGCCAGCAGTCAGACACGGACTAACTATGGCTACACCTTC
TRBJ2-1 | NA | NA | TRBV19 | CASSIRGSDEQFF | TGTGCCAGTAGTATTAGGGGGAGCGATGAGCAGTTCTTC
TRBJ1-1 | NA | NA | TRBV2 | CASSAQGGNTEAFF | TGTGCCAGCAGCGCTCAAGGAGGGAACACTGAAGCTTTCTTT
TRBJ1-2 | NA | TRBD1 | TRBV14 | CASSQGATGLSYGYTF | TGTGCCAGCAGCCAAGGTGCGACAGGGTTGTCCTATGGCTACACCTTC
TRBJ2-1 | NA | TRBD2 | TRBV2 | CASSRGGLEQFF | TGTGCCAGCTCGAGGGGAGGGCTGGAGCAGTTCTTC
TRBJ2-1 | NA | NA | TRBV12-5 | CASGLAFRGSYNEQFF | TGTGCTAGTGGTTTGGCCTTCAGGGGCTCCTACAATGAGCAGTTCTTC
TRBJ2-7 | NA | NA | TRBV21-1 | CASSKGGAYEQYF | TGTGCCAGCAGCAAAGGGGGGGCCTACGAGCAGTACTTC
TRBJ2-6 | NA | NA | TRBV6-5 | CASRAGANVLTF | TGTGCCAGCCGGGCTGGGGCCAACGTCCTGACTTTC
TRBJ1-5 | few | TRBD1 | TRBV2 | CASSEPAGGQPQHF | TGTGCCAGCAGTGAACCGGCAGGGGGTCAGCCCCAGCATTTT
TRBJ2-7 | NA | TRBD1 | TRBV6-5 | CASRSDRGGSYEQYF | TGTGCCAGCCGTTCGGACAGGGGGGGCTCCTACGAGCAGTACTTC
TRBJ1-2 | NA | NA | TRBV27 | CASSYLGVQEGGYTF | TGTGCCAGCAGCTATCTAGGGGTACAGGAAGGTGGCTACACCTTC
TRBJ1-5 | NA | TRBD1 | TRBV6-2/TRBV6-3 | CASSYPTGVGSNQPQHF | TGTGCCAGCAGTTACCCAACAGGGGTAGGGAGCAATCAGCCCCAGCATTTT
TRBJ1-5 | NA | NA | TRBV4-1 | CASSPAPGDQPQHF | TGCGCCAGCAGCCCGGCCCCGGGGGACCAGCCCCAGCATTTT
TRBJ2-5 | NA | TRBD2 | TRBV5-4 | CASSLKRGGGETQYF | TGTGCCAGCAGCCTCAAGCGGGGGGGCGGAGAGACCCAGTACTTC
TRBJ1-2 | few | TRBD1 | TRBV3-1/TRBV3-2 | CASSFRDRRQGYTF | TGTGCCAGCAGCTTCCGGGACAGGCGGCAGGGGTACACCTTC
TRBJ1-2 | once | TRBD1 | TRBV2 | CASSADRGRGYTF | TGTGCCAGCAGCGCGGACAGGGGGCGAGGCTACACCTTC
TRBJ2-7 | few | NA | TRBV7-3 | CASSPEGASGSYEQYF | TGTGCCAGCAGCCCGGAGGGGGCTAGCGGGTCCTACGAGCAGTACTTC
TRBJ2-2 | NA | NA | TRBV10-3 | CAISELGGANTGELFF | TGTGCCATCAGTGAGTTAGGCGGTGCGAACACCGGGGAGCTGTTTTTT
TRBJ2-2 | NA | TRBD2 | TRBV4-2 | CASSQELAGSTGELFF | TGTGCCAGCAGCCAAGAGCTAGCGGGGAGCACCGGGGAGCTGTTTTTT
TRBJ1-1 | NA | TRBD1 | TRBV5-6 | CASSPGGPNTEAFF | TGTGCCAGCAGCCCAGGGGGCCCGAACACTGAAGCTTTCTTT
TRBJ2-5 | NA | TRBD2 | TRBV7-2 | CASSLGGGQETQYF | TGTGCCAGCAGCTTGGGGGGGGGCCAAGAGACCCAGTACTTC